The clone carrying this T cell receptor (beta chain) was found many times. Its antigen is currently unknown. TCRdb passed the 5' RACE reads through MiXCR, listing each CDR3 protein once. Of hundreds of thousands of distinct CDR3 sequences listed, about 24% are singletons. The germline V gene has CDR1 SGHRS and CDR2 YFSETQ. The CDR3 is made up of 15 amino acids. The ends were cut back, 0 bases at V and 2 bases at J, with 11 bases in the middle. This specimen comes from a study of CD8 T cells in ankylosing spondylitis. The study, taken as a whole, reports: Characteristic, it appeared, of ankylosing spondylitis blood was a TCR beta motif of 7 or 8 highly homologous variants. Prior literature has documented some motif variants in synovial fluid and blood from reactive arthritis.

The chain has TRBV5-1 and TRBJ1-1; possible D gene TRBD1, 5 bases. The sequence was obtained from a male donor with ankylosing spondylitis. The specimen sequenced was blood, either unsorted or a sorted T cell fraction (not recorded which). The CDR3 DNA reads TGCGCCAGCAGCTTGGCCGGGACGGCCAACACTGAAGCTTTCTTT. It codes for CASSLAGTANTEAFF.